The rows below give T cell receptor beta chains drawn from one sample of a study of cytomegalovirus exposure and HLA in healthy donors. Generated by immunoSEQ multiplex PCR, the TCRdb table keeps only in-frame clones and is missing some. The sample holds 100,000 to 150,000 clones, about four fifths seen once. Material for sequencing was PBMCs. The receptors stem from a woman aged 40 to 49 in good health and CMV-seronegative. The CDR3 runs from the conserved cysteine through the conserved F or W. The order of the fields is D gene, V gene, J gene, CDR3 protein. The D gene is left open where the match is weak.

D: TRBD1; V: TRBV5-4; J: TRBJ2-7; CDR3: CASSLRTGLEQYF
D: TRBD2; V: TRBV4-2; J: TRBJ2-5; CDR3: CASSLGEGGYQETQYF
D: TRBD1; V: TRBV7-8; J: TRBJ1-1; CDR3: CASSLRTGGSTEAFF
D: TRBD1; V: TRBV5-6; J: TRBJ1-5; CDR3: CASSRQGGSNQPQHF
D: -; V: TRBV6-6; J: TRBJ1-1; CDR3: CASSKTGNIAEAFF
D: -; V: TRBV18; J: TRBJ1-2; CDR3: CASSPMPGTFNYGYTF
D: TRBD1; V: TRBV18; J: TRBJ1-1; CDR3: CASSQGAGAFF
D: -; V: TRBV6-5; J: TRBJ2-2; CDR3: CASSYVPGNTGELFF
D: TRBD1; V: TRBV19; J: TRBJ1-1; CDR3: CASSQDRAEGNTEAFF
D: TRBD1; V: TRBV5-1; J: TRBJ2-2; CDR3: CASSPPGQGNTGELFF
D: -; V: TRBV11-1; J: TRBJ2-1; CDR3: CASSLRGQGVNEQFF